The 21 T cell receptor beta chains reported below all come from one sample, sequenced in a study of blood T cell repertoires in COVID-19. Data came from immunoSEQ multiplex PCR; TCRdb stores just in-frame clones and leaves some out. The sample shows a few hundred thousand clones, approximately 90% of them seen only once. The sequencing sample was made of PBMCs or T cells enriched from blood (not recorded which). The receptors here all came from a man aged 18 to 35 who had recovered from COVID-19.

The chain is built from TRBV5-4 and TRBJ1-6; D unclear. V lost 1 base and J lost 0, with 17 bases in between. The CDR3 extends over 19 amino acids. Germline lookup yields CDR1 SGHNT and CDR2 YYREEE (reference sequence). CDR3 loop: CASSLRGRSIHSYNSPLHF. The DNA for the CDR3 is TGTGCCAGCAGCTTGCGTGGCAGAAGTATTCACTCCTATAATTCACCCCTCCACTTT.

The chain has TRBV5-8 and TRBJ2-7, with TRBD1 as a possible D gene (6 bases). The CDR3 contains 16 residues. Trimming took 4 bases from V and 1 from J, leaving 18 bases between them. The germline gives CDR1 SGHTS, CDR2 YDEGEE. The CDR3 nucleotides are TGTGCCAGCAGCCCGGGATTGGACAGCCGATCCTACGAGCAGTACTTC. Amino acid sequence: CASSPGLDSRSYEQYF. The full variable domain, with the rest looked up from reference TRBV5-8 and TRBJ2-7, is EAGVTQSPTHLIKTRGQQATLRCSPISGHTSVYWYQQALGLGLQFLLWYDEGEERNRGNFPPRFSGRQFPNYSSELNVNALELEDSALYLCASSPGLDSRSYEQYFGPGTRLTVT.

DNA of the CDR3: TGTGCCACCGCGCCCGGGGGTAGCAATCAGCCCCAGCATTTT. As protein: CATAPGGSNQPQHF. The rearrangement uses TRBV28 and TRBJ1-5; TRBD1 is a possible D gene (5 bases). The CDR3 has 14 amino acids. Trimming shortened V by 10 bases and J by 0 bases, and 13 bases separated the two germline ends. Per the germline V gene, CDR1 is MDHEN and CDR2 is SYDVKM.

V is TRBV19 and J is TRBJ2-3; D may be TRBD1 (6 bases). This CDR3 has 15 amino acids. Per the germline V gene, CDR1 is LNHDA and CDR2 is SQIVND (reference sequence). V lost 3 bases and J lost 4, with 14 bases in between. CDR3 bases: TGTGCCAGTAGTATCGGTACAGGGCTACCAGATACGCAGTATTTT. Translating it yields CASSIGTGLPDTQYF.

Here the CDR3 DNA reads TGTGCCAGCAGCTTGGTTGCGGGGGCGTTCTCCTACGAGCAGTACTTC. It translates to CASSLVAGAFSYEQYF. This chain uses TRBV11-3 with TRBJ2-7, with D possibly TRBD2 on 7 matching bases. The CDR3 loop spans 16 amino acids. Germline loops: CDR1 SGHNT, CDR2 YENEEA. Trimming removed 3 bases at V and 0 bases at J, with 15 bases between.

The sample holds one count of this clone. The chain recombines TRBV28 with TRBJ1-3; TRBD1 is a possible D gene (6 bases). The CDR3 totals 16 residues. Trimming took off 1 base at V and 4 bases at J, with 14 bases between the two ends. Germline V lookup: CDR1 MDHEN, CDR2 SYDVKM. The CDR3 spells CASSLSGGARGNTIYF. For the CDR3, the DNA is TGTGCCAGCAGTTTATCGGGGGGCGCCAGGGGAAACACCATATATTTT.

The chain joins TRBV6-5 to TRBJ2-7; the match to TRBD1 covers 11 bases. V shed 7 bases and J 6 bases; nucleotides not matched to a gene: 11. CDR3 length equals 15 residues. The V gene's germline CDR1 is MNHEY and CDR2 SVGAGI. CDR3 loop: CASNSVGTGGREQYF. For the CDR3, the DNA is TGTGCCAGCAATTCCGTGGGGACAGGGGGACGCGAGCAGTACTTC.

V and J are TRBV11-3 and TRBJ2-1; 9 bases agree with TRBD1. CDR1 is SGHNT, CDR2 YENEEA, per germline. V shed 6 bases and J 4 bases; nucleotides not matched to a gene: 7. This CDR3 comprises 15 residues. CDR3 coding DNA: TGTGCCAGCAGTCCAACAGGGGGCTCTTACAATGAGCAGTTCTTC. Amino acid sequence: CASSPTGGSYNEQFF.

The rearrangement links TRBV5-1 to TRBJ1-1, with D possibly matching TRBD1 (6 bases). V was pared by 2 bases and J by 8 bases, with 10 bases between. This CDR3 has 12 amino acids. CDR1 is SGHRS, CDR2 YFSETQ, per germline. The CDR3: CASSFDRNEAFF. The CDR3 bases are TGCGCCAGCAGCTTTGACAGGAACGAAGCTTTCTTT.

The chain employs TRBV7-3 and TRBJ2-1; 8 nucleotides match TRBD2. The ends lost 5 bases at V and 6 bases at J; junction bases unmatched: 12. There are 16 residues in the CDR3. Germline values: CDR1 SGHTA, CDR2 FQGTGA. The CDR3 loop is CASSPAWTSLANEQFF. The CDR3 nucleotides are TGTGCCAGCAGCCCGGCCTGGACTAGCTTGGCCAATGAGCAGTTCTTC.

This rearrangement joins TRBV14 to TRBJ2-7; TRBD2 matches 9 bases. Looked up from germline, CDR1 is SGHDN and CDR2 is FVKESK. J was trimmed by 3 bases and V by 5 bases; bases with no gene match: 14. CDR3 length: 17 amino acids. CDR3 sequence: CASSKGTLSGSYYEQYF. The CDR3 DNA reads TGTGCCAGCAGCAAAGGAACTCTTAGCGGGAGCTACTACGAGCAGTACTTC. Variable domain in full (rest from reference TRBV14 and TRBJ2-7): EAGVTQFPSHSVIEKGQTVTLRCDPISGHDNLYWYRRVMGKEIKFLLHFVKESKQDESGMPNNRFLAERTGGTYSTLKVQPAELEDSGVYFCASSKGTLSGSYYEQYFGPGTRLTVT.

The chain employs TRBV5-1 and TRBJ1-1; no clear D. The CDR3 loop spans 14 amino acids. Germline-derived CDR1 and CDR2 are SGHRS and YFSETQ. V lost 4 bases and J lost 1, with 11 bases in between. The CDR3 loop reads CASSLVLANTEAFF. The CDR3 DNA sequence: TGCGCCAGCAGCCTGGTTTTGGCGAACACTGAAGCTTTCTTT.

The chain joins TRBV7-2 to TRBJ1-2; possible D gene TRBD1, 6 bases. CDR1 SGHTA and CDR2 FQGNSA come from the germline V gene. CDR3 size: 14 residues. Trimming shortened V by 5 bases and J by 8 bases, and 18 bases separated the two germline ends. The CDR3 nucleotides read TGTGCCAGCAGCCCTCCGGGGGGCCCGTTCGGCTACACCTTC. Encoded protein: CASSPPGGPFGYTF.

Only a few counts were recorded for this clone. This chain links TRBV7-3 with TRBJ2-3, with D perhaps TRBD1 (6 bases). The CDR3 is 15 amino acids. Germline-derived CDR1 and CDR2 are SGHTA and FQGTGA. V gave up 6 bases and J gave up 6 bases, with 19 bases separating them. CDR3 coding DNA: TGTGCCAGCAGTCTAGACGCGGTCGACAGGGATACGCAGTATTTT. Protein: CASSLDAVDRDTQYF.

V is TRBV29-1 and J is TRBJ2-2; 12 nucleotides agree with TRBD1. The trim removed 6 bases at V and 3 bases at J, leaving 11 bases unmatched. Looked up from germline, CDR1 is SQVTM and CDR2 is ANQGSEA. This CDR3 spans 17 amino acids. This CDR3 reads CSVTGTGGKGDTGELFF. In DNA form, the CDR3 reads TGCAGCGTGACCGGGACAGGGGGCAAAGGGGACACCGGGGAGCTGTTTTTT.

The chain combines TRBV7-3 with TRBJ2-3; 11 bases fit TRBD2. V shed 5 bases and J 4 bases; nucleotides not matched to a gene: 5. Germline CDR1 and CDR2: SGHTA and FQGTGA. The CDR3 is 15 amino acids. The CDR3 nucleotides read TGTGCCAGCAGCGCACTAGCGGGAGTATCAGATACGCAGTATTTT. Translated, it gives CASSALAGVSDTQYF.

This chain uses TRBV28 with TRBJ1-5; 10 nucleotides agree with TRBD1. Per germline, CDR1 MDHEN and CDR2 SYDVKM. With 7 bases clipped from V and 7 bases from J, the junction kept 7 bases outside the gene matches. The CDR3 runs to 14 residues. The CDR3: CASTQGTGEQPQHF. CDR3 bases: TGTGCCAGCACCCAGGGGACAGGGGAACAGCCCCAGCATTTT.

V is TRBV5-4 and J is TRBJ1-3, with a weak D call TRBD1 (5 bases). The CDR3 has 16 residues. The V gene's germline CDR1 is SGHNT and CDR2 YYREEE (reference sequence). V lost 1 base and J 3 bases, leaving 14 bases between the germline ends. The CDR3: CASSLNGRVNGNTIYF. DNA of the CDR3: TGTGCCAGCAGCTTGAATGGCAGGGTGAATGGAAACACCATATATTTT. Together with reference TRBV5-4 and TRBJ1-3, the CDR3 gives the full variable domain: ETGVTQSPTHLIKTRGQQVTLRCSSQSGHNTVSWYQQALGQGPQFIFQYYREEENGRGNFPPRFSGLQFPNYSSELNVNALELDDSALYLCASSLNGRVNGNTIYFGEGSWLTVV.

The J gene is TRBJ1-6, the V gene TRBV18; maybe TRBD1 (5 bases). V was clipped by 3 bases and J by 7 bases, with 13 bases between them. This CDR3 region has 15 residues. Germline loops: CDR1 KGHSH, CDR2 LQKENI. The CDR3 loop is CASSPGDWTNSPLHF. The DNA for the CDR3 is TGTGCCAGCTCACCGGGGGACTGGACGAATTCACCCCTCCACTTT.

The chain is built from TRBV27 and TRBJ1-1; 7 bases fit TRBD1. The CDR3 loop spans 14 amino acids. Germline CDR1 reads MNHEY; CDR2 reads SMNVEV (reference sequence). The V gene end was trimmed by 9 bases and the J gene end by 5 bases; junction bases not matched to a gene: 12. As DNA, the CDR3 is TGTGCCAGTCGAATCAACAGGGGAGAAACTGAAGCTTTCTTT. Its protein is CASRINRGETEAFF.

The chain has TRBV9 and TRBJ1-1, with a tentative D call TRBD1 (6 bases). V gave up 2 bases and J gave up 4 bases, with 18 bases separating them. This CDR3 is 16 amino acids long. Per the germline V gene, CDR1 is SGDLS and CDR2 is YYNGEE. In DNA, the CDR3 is TGTGCCAGCAGCGTCGGGGGGGCGCGTATGTTCACTGAAGCTTTCTTT. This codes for CASSVGGARMFTEAFF.